These T cell receptor beta chains were read from a single sample in a study of T cells in Graves' hyperthyroidism and ophthalmopathy. TCRdb itself ran the multiplex PCR reads through MiXCR, one entry per CDR3 protein. The sample carries some 500,000 distinct CDR3 sequences, roughly an eighth recorded once. Source material: blood. These TCRs come from a woman aged 18-35 years with Graves' hyperthyroidism. The CDR3 runs from the conserved cysteine through the conserved F or W.

V gene: TRBV19
CDR3 protein: CASSFSPGSSYEQYF

V gene: TRBV12-3/TRBV12-4
CDR3 protein: CASRLAQNEQFF

V gene: TRBV5-1
CDR3 protein: CASSSDLADTQYF

V gene: TRBV18
CDR3 protein: CASSPGRYNEQFF

V gene: TRBV15
CDR3 protein: CATSRDRAGRGIYGYTF

V gene: TRBV12-3/TRBV12-4
CDR3 protein: CASRTPSAAQVYGYTF

V gene: TRBV3-1
CDR3 protein: CASSQGPVPEKLFF

V gene: TRBV29-1
CDR3 protein: CSVRALLEGYTF

V gene: TRBV20-1
CDR3 protein: CSARASRQATYNEQLF

V gene: TRBV5-1
CDR3 protein: CASSLDGSATGELFF

V gene: TRBV7-2
CDR3 protein: CASSPRTAGTADTQYF

V gene: TRBV12-3/TRBV12-4
CDR3 protein: CASSLALAGGGTDTQYF

V gene: TRBV27
CDR3 protein: CASSPSGGGRIHNEQFF

V gene: TRBV27
CDR3 protein: CASSLSITGNTEAFF

V gene: TRBV5-1
CDR3 protein: CASSLLLALVRNEQFF

V gene: TRBV29-1
CDR3 protein: CSVVFVSPYEQYF

V gene: TRBV18
CDR3 protein: CASSPRSGQMDDGANVLTF

V gene: TRBV29-1
CDR3 protein: CSVSEGGGNQPQHF

V gene: TRBV30
CDR3 protein: CAWSERVETQYF

V gene: TRBV20-1
CDR3 protein: CSTRPEIGIFGGYTF

V gene: TRBV24-1
CDR3 protein: CATSDSGGRETQYF

V gene: TRBV7-9
CDR3 protein: CASSPGSGATYYGYTF

V gene: TRBV9
CDR3 protein: CASSVVSTVENTGELFF

V gene: TRBV28
CDR3 protein: CASSLRGLDSQPQHF

V gene: TRBV19
CDR3 protein: CASKGGANTGELFF